This T cell receptor beta chain was documented in a study of kidney transplant recipient with SARS-CoV-2 infection. On this clonotype: A read error may explain this, as a much larger clone is one base away.

One entry per CDR3 protein results from TCRdb running MiXCR on the reads. The data show about 250,000 distinct CDR3 sequences, under 30% seen once. CDR3 length equals 16 residues. This sample comprised a blood sample, obtained at baseline and between days 110 and 120 from a kidney transplant recipient. The chain links TRBV8-2 to TRBJ1-2. TRBV8-2 is marked as a pseudogene. The TCR sequence derives from a male patient between 25 and 39 years old who had COVID-19 and was a kidney transplant recipient. Some T cells may arise from the graft donor. Here the CDR3 reads CGSELSDSRKTYGYTF. CDR3 in DNA: TGTGGCAGTGAATTGAGTGATAGCCGAAAGACCTATGGCTACACCTTC.